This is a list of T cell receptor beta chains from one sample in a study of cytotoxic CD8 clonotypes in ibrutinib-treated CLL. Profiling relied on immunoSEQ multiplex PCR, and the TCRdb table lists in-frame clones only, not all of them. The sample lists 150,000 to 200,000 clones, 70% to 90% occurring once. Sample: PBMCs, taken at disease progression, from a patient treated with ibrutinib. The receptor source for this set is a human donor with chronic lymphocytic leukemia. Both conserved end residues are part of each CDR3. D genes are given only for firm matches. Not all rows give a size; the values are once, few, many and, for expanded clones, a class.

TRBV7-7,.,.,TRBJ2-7,CASSLSDESYEQYF,TGTGCCAGCAGCTTATCGGACGAGTCCTACGAGCAGTACTTC
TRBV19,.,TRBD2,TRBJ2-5,CASSTSGGQETQYF,TGTGCCAGTAGTACTAGCGGGGGACAAGAGACCCAGTACTTC
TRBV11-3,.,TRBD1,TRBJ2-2,CASSLGAGGTGELFF,TGTGCCAGCAGCTTAGGAGCAGGGGGCACCGGGGAGCTGTTTTTT
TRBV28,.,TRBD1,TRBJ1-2,CASSTTGTGLYGYTF,TGTGCCAGCAGCACTACCGGGACAGGACTCTATGGCTACACCTTC
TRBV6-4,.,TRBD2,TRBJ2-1,CASTSGRENNEQFF,TGTGCCAGCACTAGCGGGAGGGAGAACAATGAGCAGTTCTTC
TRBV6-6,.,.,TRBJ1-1,CASSYWGMNTEAFF,TGTGCCAGCAGTTACTGGGGGATGAACACTGAAGCTTTCTTT
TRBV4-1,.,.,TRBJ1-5,CASSQRAGDQPQHF,TGCGCCAGCAGTCAAAGGGCAGGGGATCAGCCCCAGCATTTT
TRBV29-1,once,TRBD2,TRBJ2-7,CSCGGAGVDEQYF,TGCAGCTGCGGCGGAGCGGGAGTCGACGAGCAGTACTTC
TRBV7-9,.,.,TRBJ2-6,CASSLASTGANVLTF,TGTGCCAGCAGCTTAGCTTCTACCGGGGCCAACGTCCTGACTTTC
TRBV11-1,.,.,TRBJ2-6,CASSLRTTGANVLTF,TGTGCCAGCAGCTTAAGAACGACTGGGGCCAACGTCCTGACTTTC
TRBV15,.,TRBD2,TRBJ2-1,CATSRGDSGIRWKNEQFF,TGTGCCACCAGCAGAGGCGATAGCGGGATTAGGTGGAAAAATGAGCAGTTCTTC
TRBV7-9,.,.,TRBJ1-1,CASSRGRAEAFF,TGTGCCAGCAGCCGGGGTAGGGCTGAAGCTTTCTTT
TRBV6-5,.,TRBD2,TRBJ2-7,CASSLRTSGSGEQYF,TGTGCCAGCAGTCTCCGGACTAGCGGGAGTGGCGAGCAGTACTTC
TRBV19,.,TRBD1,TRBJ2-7,CASSVTGTATYEQYF,TGTGCCAGTAGTGTCACCGGGACAGCGACCTACGAGCAGTACTTC
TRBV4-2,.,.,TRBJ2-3,CASSQGLLTDTQYF,TGTGCCAGCAGCCAAGGGCTCCTCACAGATACGCAGTATTTT
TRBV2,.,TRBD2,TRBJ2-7,CASRQAGGPSYEYF,TGTGCCAGCAGGCAAGCGGGAGGGCCCTCATATGAGTACTTC
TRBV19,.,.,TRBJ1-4,CASSQDGASLNEKLFF,TGTGCCAGTAGTCAAGACGGGGCCTCGCTTAATGAAAAACTGTTTTTT
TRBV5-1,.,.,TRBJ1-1,CASREGNTEAFF,TGCGCCAGCAGGGAGGGGAACACTGAAGCTTTCTTT
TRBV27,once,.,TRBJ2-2,CASSSLSTYTGELFF,TGTGCCAGCAGTTCCCTGAGCACCTACACCGGGGAGCTGTTTTTT
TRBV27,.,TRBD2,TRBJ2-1,CASSSGLAGALLYNEQFF,TGTGCCAGCAGTTCGGGACTAGCGGGAGCCTTACTCTACAATGAGCAGTTCTTC
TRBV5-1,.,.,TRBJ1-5,CASSPGGYSNQPQHF,TGCGCCAGCAGCCCCGGAGGATATAGCAATCAGCCCCAGCATTTT
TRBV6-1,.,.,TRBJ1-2,CASSEQGMDGYTF,TGTGCCAGCAGTGAACAGGGGATGGATGGCTACACCTTC
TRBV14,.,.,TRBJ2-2,CASSHGTRELFF,TGTGCCAGCAGCCATGGCACCCGGGAGCTGTTTTTT
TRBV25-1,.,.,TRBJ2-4,CASSGGGHLAKNIQYF,TGTGCCAGCAGTGGGGGGGGCCACCTAGCCAAAAACATTCAGTACTTC
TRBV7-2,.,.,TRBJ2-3,CASSLYRGSTDTQYF,TGTGCCAGCAGCTTATATCGGGGAAGCACAGATACGCAGTATTTT
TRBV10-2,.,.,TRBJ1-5,CASSESTSGRSSQPQHF,TGCGCCAGCAGTGAGTCGACATCGGGCAGATCAAGTCAGCCCCAGCATTTT
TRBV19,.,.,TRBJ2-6,CASSRDVGSGANVLTF,TGTGCCAGTAGTAGGGACGTAGGCTCTGGGGCCAACGTCCTGACTTTC
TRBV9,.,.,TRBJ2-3,CASSAEGRQSDTQYF,TGTGCCAGCAGCGCAGAGGGGAGGCAGTCAGATACGCAGTATTTT
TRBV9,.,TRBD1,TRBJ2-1,CASSVRPGTAYNEQFF,TGTGCCAGCAGCGTCCGACCCGGGACAGCCTACAATGAGCAGTTCTTC
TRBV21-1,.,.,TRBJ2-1,CASITSLPSYNEQFF,TGTGCCAGCATCACTTCTTTACCATCCTACAATGAGCAGTTCTTC
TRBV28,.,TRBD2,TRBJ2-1,CASTLTSGSLGEQFF,TGTGCCAGCACCCTGACTAGCGGATCACTAGGTGAGCAGTTCTTC
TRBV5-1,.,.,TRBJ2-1,CASSLSTVSYNEQFF,TGCGCCAGCAGCTTGTCTACGGTGTCCTACAATGAGCAGTTCTTC
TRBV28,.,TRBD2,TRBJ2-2,CASRAGGNTGELFF,TGTGCCAGTAGGGCGGGAGGGAACACCGGGGAGCTGTTTTTT
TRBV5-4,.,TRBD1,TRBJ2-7,CASSPGQGSYEQYF,TGTGCCAGCAGCCCGGGACAGGGTTCTTACGAGCAGTACTTC
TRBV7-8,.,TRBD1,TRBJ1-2,CASSLRSTGGGGYTF,TGTGCCAGCAGCCTGCGTTCAACAGGGGGCGGTGGCTACACCTTC
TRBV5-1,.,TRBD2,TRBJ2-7,CASSLVSGSSYEQYF,TGCGCCAGCAGCTTGGTTAGCGGGAGTTCCTACGAGCAGTACTTC
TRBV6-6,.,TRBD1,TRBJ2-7,CASRLQGARHYEQYF,TGTGCCAGCAGGTTACAGGGGGCCCGCCACTACGAGCAGTACTTC
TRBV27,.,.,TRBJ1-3,CASSPGYGNTIYF,TGTGCCAGCAGTCCAGGGTATGGAAACACCATATATTTT
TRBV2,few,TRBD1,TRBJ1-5,CASSGQGNQPQHF,TGTGCCAGCAGTGGACAGGGTAATCAGCCCCAGCATTTT
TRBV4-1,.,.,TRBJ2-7,CASSQSGRDGSYEQYF,TGCGCCAGCAGCCAATCAGGCCGGGACGGTTCATACGAGCAGTACTTC
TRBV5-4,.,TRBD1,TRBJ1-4,CASTTRGVNEKLFF,TGTGCCAGCACGACCAGGGGGGTTAATGAAAAACTGTTTTTT
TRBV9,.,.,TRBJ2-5,CASSVAYQETQYF,TGTGCCAGCAGCGTAGCATATCAAGAGACCCAGTACTTC
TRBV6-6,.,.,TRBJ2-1,CASSYTSIRFF,TGTGCCAGCAGTTACACTAGTATTAGGTTCTTC
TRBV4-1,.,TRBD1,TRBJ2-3,CASSQVRTGVFSDTQYF,TGCGCCAGCAGCCAAGTCCGGACAGGGGTTTTCTCAGATACGCAGTATTTT
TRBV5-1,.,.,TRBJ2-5,CASSLGGIETQYF,TGCGCCAGCAGCTTGGGCGGCATCGAGACCCAGTACTTC
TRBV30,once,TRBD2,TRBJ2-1,CAWSDGGRVYNEQFF,TGTGCCTGGAGTGATGGCGGGAGGGTGTACAATGAGCAGTTCTTC
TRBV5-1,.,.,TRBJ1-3,CASSLGTTGNTIYF,TGCGCCAGCAGCTTGGGGACGACTGGAAACACCATATATTTT
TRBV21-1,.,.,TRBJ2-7,CASSSFAGDLSPYEQYF,TGTGCCAGCAGCTCTTTCGCCGGGGACCTCAGTCCCTACGAGCAGTACTTC
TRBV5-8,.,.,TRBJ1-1,CASSMGQNTEAFF,TGTGCCAGCAGCATGGGACAGAACACTGAAGCTTTCTTT
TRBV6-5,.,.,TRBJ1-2,CASSYSSGANYGYTF,TGTGCCAGCAGTTATTCTTCGGGGGCTAACTATGGCTACACCTTC
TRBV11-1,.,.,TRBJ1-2,CASSRPRGGPGSNYGYTF,TGTGCCAGCAGCCGCCCAAGGGGAGGACCGGGGTCTAACTATGGCTACACCTTC
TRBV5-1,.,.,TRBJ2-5,CASSLDSRKETQYF,TGCGCCAGCAGCTTGGATTCCCGGAAAGAGACCCAGTACTTC
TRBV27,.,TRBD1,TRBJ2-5,CASSLGTQGLGETQYF,TGTGCCAGCAGTTTAGGGACACAGGGGCTTGGGGAGACCCAGTACTTC
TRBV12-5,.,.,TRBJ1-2,CASAPTGSNYGYTF,TGTGCTAGTGCCCCGACAGGATCTAACTATGGCTACACCTTC
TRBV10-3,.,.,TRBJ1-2,CAISDGYNGYTF,TGTGCCATCAGTGACGGATACAATGGCTACACCTTC
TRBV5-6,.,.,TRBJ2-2,CASSLAGRSGTGELFF,TGTGCCAGCAGCTTGGCGGGACGAAGTGGGACCGGGGAGCTGTTTTTT